Listed below are T cell receptor beta chains from one sample, sequenced in a study of cytomegalovirus exposure and HLA in healthy donors. Using immunoSEQ multiplex PCR, the repertoire was profiled, and TCRdb retains in-frame clones only, with some absent. The sample contains approximately 190,000 clones, about 79% of which appear only once. Sequencing was carried out using PBMCs. The receptors derive from a woman in her twenties or thirties in good health and CMV-seropositive. Both conserved end residues are part of each CDR3. D genes are given only for firm matches. Rows give clone size only sometimes, using once, few, many, or a class for an expanded clone.

D,J,V,size,CDR3,DNA
-,TRBJ1-2,TRBV6-5,-,CASSYGGGTNYGYTF,TGTGCCAGCAGTTACGGAGGTGGAACTAACTATGGCTACACCTTC
TRBD2,TRBJ2-3,TRBV4-2,-,CASSLERESTDTQYF,TGTGCCAGCAGCCTCGAGCGGGAGAGCACAGATACGCAGTATTTT
TRBD2,TRBJ2-1,TRBV10-3,-,CAIQGLAPEQFF,TGTGCCATCCAGGGACTAGCGCCTGAGCAGTTCTTC
-,TRBJ2-7,TRBV4-1,-,CASSSGTPPYEQYF,TGCGCCAGCAGCTCCGGGACTCCACCCTACGAGCAGTACTTC
-,TRBJ2-5,TRBV28,-,CASSPSGKETQYF,TGTGCCAGCAGTCCCTCCGGGAAAGAGACCCAGTACTTC
TRBD1,TRBJ1-2,TRBV6-5,-,CASSYEGTGYGYTF,TGTGCCAGCAGTTACGAGGGGACAGGATATGGCTACACCTTC
-,TRBJ2-7,TRBV28,-,CASSYPNSHEQYF,TGTGCCAGCAGCTACCCCAACTCCCACGAGCAGTACTTC
-,TRBJ1-2,TRBV30,-,CAWSKQTASF,TGTGCCTGGAGTAAACAGACAGCCTCTTTC
TRBD2,TRBJ2-1,TRBV2,-,CASSALGLGGGEQFF,TGTGCCAGCAGTGCCCTTGGACTAGGAGGCGGTGAGCAGTTCTTC
-,TRBJ1-2,TRBV7-3,-,CASSLTGVGYGYTF,TGTGCCAGCAGCTTAACAGGGGTGGGCTATGGCTACACCTTC
-,TRBJ1-2,TRBV28,-,CASSPGVRNYGYTF,TGTGCCAGCAGTCCAGGGGTCCGAAACTATGGCTACACCTTC
-,TRBJ2-7,TRBV28,-,CASSTTARYEQYF,TGTGCCAGCAGTACGACCGCGCGGTACGAGCAGTACTTC
TRBD1,TRBJ1-3,TRBV30,few,CAWTSGTGGSGNTIYF,TGTGCCTGGACCTCCGGGACAGGGGGATCTGGAAACACCATATATTTT
-,TRBJ2-7,TRBV19,-,CASSILLSYEQYF,TGTGCCAGTAGTATCCTCCTCTCCTACGAGCAGTACTTC
TRBD2,TRBJ2-2,TRBV30,-,CAWSGVASGRARGGELFF,TGTGCCTGGAGTGGGGTGGCCAGCGGGAGGGCACGGGGCGGGGAGCTGTTTTTT
-,TRBJ1-1,TRBV5-1,-,CASSSGEGDTEAFF,TGCGCCAGCAGCTCGGGCGAGGGGGATACTGAAGCTTTCTTT
-,TRBJ1-1,TRBV29-1,-,CSVEAVGPTEAFF,TGCAGCGTTGAAGCCGTGGGGCCGACTGAAGCTTTCTTT
TRBD2,TRBJ2-1,TRBV5-1,-,CASSPDPTSGKWGEQFF,TGCGCCAGCAGCCCCGACCCGACTAGCGGGAAGTGGGGTGAGCAGTTCTTC
TRBD1,TRBJ2-7,TRBV5-6,-,CASRGAYRGQDEQYF,TGTGCCAGCAGAGGAGCTTACAGGGGGCAAGACGAGCAGTACTTC
-,TRBJ1-3,TRBV18,-,CASSVDTPGNTIYF,TGTGCCAGCTCGGTCGACACTCCCGGAAACACCATATATTTT
TRBD1,TRBJ1-1,TRBV4-2,-,CASSLFEGQEMNTEAFF,TGTGCCAGCAGCCTCTTCGAGGGACAGGAGATGAACACTGAAGCTTTCTTT
TRBD2,TRBJ2-1,TRBV5-1,-,CASSLGAGGNEQFF,TGCGCCAGCAGCTTGGGAGCGGGAGGTAATGAGCAGTTCTTC
-,TRBJ1-3,TRBV6-5,-,CASSRQPYSGNTIYF,TGTGCCAGCAGTCGACAGCCTTACTCTGGAAACACCATATATTTT
-,TRBJ2-7,TRBV2,-,CASAWTESYEQYF,TGTGCCAGCGCTTGGACAGAATCCTACGAGCAGTACTTC
-,TRBJ2-7,TRBV7-9,-,CASRPDRSRPYEQYF,TGTGCCAGCAGACCTGACAGGAGCCGACCCTACGAGCAGTACTTC
TRBD2,TRBJ2-1,TRBV9,-,CASSAWTSGRYNEQFF,TGTGCCAGCAGCGCCTGGACTAGCGGGAGGTACAATGAGCAGTTCTTC
-,TRBJ2-3,TRBV29-1,-,CSVVVGGNTDTQYF,TGCAGCGTTGTGGTCGGGGGTAACACAGATACGCAGTATTTT
TRBD1,TRBJ1-3,TRBV5-1,-,CASSLQGQGSGNTIYF,TGCGCCAGCAGCTTACAAGGACAGGGCTCTGGAAACACCATATATTTT
-,TRBJ1-1,TRBV6-5,once,CASRRVVDTEAFF,TGTGCCAGCAGGAGGGTTGTCGACACTGAAGCTTTCTTT
-,TRBJ2-1,TRBV2,-,CASRGTSSREQFF,TGTGCCAGCAGGGGTACTAGTTCGCGTGAGCAGTTCTTC
TRBD1,TRBJ1-1,TRBV2,-,CASSRQGVETEAFF,TGTGCCAGCAGTCGACAGGGGGTCGAGACTGAAGCTTTCTTT
-,TRBJ2-7,TRBV28,-,CASGVNVGGEQYF,TGTGCCAGCGGAGTGAACGTCGGGGGCGAGCAGTACTTC
-,TRBJ1-5,TRBV7-9,-,CASSLEAGRPQHF,TGTGCCAGCAGCTTAGAGGCGGGGCGGCCCCAGCATTTT
-,TRBJ1-2,TRBV29-1,-,CSVESNRDYGYTF,TGCAGCGTTGAAAGTAACAGGGACTATGGCTACACCTTC
-,TRBJ2-7,TRBV7-2,few,CASSLEWGREQYF,TGTGCCAGCAGCTTAGAGTGGGGCCGGGAGCAGTACTTC
TRBD1,TRBJ2-7,TRBV10-3,-,CAIRADRGREQYF,TGTGCCATCAGGGCGGACAGGGGGCGAGAGCAGTACTTC
TRBD1,TRBJ2-1,TRBV4-2,-,CASSLSGQGVNEQFF,TGTGCCAGCAGCCTCTCGGGACAGGGAGTTAATGAGCAGTTCTTC
TRBD1,TRBJ2-2,TRBV4-1,-,CASSRGQGAYTGELFF,TGCGCCAGCAGCCGGGGACAGGGGGCTTACACCGGGGAGCTGTTTTTT
-,TRBJ1-2,TRBV9,-,CASSVDGGASYGYTF,TGTGCCAGCAGCGTAGACGGTGGGGCAAGCTATGGCTACACCTTC
-,TRBJ2-7,TRBV5-1,-,CASSHLGHIYEQYF,TGCGCCAGCAGCCACCTGGGACATATATACGAGCAGTACTTC
TRBD1,TRBJ2-3,TRBV5-1,-,CASSRDSSTDTQYF,TGCGCCAGCAGCCGGGACAGCAGCACAGATACGCAGTATTTT
-,TRBJ2-1,TRBV5-4,-,CASSSGAVNNEQFF,TGTGCCAGCAGCTCTGGGGCAGTGAACAATGAGCAGTTCTTC
-,TRBJ2-2,TRBV7-9,-,CASSFQGSGELFF,TGTGCCAGCAGCTTTCAGGGGTCCGGGGAGCTGTTTTTT
TRBD1,TRBJ2-7,TRBV15,-,CATGTGWYEQYF,TGTGCCACAGGGACAGGGTGGTACGAGCAGTACTTC
TRBD2,TRBJ2-5,TRBV9,-,CASSRTSGRAETQYF,TGTGCCAGCAGCCGGACTAGCGGGAGGGCGGAGACCCAGTACTTC
TRBD2,TRBJ2-1,TRBV5-4,few,CASSLITSSGYNEQFF,TGTGCCAGCAGCTTAATAACTTCTAGCGGCTACAATGAGCAGTTCTTC
-,TRBJ1-4,TRBV19,-,CASRGGLKEKLFF,TGTGCCAGTAGGGGGGGTTTAAAAGAAAAACTGTTTTTT
-,TRBJ2-1,TRBV10-3,-,CAIASGSAYNEQFF,TGTGCCATCGCGTCTGGTTCGGCCTACAATGAGCAGTTCTTC
TRBD1,TRBJ1-1,TRBV29-1,-,CSVTLTGANTEAFF,TGCAGCGTTACCCTGACAGGGGCGAACACTGAAGCTTTCTTT
TRBD1,TRBJ2-1,TRBV6-6,-,CASRVGDRDVEEQFF,TGTGCCAGCAGGGTGGGGGACAGGGATGTAGAGGAGCAGTTCTTC
-,TRBJ2-7,TRBV18,once,CASSPGDHEQYF,TGTGCCAGCTCACCCGGGGATCACGAGCAGTACTTC